In its sample, the clone carrying this TCR beta chain was seen once. Its specificity is not known. In germline, CDR1 is KGHSH, CDR2 LQKENI. J was trimmed by 5 bases and V by 2 bases; bases with no gene match: 0. The length of the CDR3 is 13 residues. The sample comes from a study of CD8 T cells in ankylosing spondylitis. Study results and limitations: Disease-linked clones reportedly showed significant enrichment in matched ankylosing spondylitis synovial fluid. Disease-linked clones were found to be CD8+ and relatively rare in peripheral blood. Past studies reported some motif variants in reactive arthritis synovial fluid and blood.

Using quantitative 5'-RACE with molecular barcodes, the authors made TCR beta libraries. TCRdb reprocessed the 5' RACE reads with MiXCR, giving one entry per CDR3 protein. The table has 150,000 to 200,000 distinct CDR3 sequences, roughly 10% seen once; the top ten hold just under 30%. The TCR was taken from a male donor with ankylosing spondylitis or in good health (not recorded which). The sample taken for sequencing was blood, either unsorted or a sorted T cell fraction (not recorded which). V usage is TRBV18 and J usage is TRBJ2-4, with 7 bases lining up with TRBD2. CDR3 residues: CASSPSGENIQYF. CDR3 sequence (DNA): TGTGCCAGCTCACCAAGCGGGGAAAACATTCAGTACTTC.